This T cell receptor (beta chain) stems from a study of shared clonotypes between healthy human individuals. Study context: The composition of the donors was two women and a few men aged 18 to 49.

CD8 cells regarded as naive lacked CD45RO, were positively chosen for CCR7, and omitted terminally differentiated effector memory CD45RA+ cells. This table comes from immunoSEQ multiplex PCR, and its TCRdb copy is limited to in-frame clones, with some not included. The data contain 550,000 to 750,000 clones, about 95% of them singletons. Germline V gene lookup returns CDR1 SNHLY and CDR2 FYNNEI. The CDR3 loop spans 13 amino acids. J lost 8 bases, V lost 4 bases, and 6 bases had no gene match. Sequencing was carried out using naive CD8+ T cells sorted from blood. The sequence was obtained from a woman younger than 45 in good health. The V call is TRBV2, the J call TRBJ1-2; 8 nucleotides line up with TRBD1. The chain's CDR3 is CASSGAPGGGYTF. In nucleotides, the CDR3 is TGTGCCAGCAGTGGTGCCCCAGGGGGCGGCTACACCTTC.